This T cell receptor beta chain came from a study of memory CD8 T cells in hepatitis C reinfection. The V segment lost 0 bases and the J segment 7 bases; nucleotides outside the gene matches: 3. The CDR3 extends over 14 amino acids. Germline values: CDR1 LGHNA, CDR2 YSLEER. Data came from immunoSEQ multiplex PCR; TCRdb stores just in-frame clones and leaves some out. The repertoire holds a few thousand clones, with 85% to 90% as singletons. Time point noted: peak reinfection, 3 to 8 weeks after reinfection detection. Sorted cells were sequenced directly ex vivo without any in vitro expansion. The V gene is TRBV4-3, the J gene TRBJ2-4; 7 bases agree with TRBD2. The sequenced sample was naive CD8+ T cells sorted from blood. This receptor was obtained from a man between 50 and 59 years old with hepatitis C virus infection. The CDR3, as DNA: TGCGCCAGCAGCCAAGAAGGGGAGGGGAACATTCAGTACTTC. It yields the protein CASSQEGEGNIQYF.